Following are 23 T cell receptor beta chains from one sample sequenced in a study of shared clonotypes between healthy human individuals. Naive CD8 cells lacked CD45RO and underwent positive selection for CCR7, leaving out terminally differentiated effector memory CD45RA+ cells. The assay was immunoSEQ multiplex PCR, and TCRdb's table has in-frame clones only and misses some. The data contain some 800,000 clones, about 91% of them singletons. The sequencing sample was made of naive CD8+ T cells sorted from blood. The receptor source for this set is a man aged 30 to 39 in good health.

The chain joins TRBV27 to TRBJ2-1, with a weak D call TRBD2 (6 bases). The V and J ends lost 5 bases and 10 bases respectively, with 18 bases between them. The CDR3 runs 14 residues. In germline, CDR1 is MNHEY, CDR2 SMNVEV (reference sequence). CDR3 loop: CASSPPRGNREQFF. The CDR3 region has the DNA TGTGCCAGCAGTCCCCCCCGCGGGAACCGAGAGCAGTTCTTC.

This sequence joins TRBV7-6 and TRBJ2-5; weak D call: TRBD1 (6 bases). The germline CDR1 and CDR2 sequences are SGHVS and FNYEAQ. The CDR3 totals 14 residues. V was trimmed by 5 bases and J by 5 bases, leaving 15 bases between them. This CDR3 reads CASSTGWGLETQYF. In DNA, the CDR3 is TGTGCCAGCAGCACAGGGTGGGGGCTGGAGACCCAGTACTTC.

This chain links TRBV11-2 with TRBJ2-3; 7 bases are a match to TRBD1. J lost 7 bases, V lost 2 bases, and 3 bases had no gene match. CDR1 SGHAT and CDR2 FQNNGV come from the germline V gene. The CDR3 loop spans 13 amino acids. The CDR3 here is CASSLTGEYTQYF. DNA of the CDR3: TGTGCCAGCAGCTTAACAGGGGAATATACGCAGTATTTT.

This chain uses TRBV11-3 with TRBJ2-3; 9 positions agree with TRBD2. The V gene's germline CDR1 is SGHNT and CDR2 YENEEA. The CDR3 spans 15 residues. Germline trimming cut 0 bases from V and 6 bases from J; bases unmatched to any gene: 4. The CDR3 sequence is CASSLEREGLDTQYF. CDR3 sequence (DNA): TGTGCCAGCAGCTTAGAGCGGGAGGGCCTGGATACGCAGTATTTT.

The chain employs TRBV2 and TRBJ2-7, with unresolved D. The germline V gene encodes CDR1 SNHLY and CDR2 FYNNEI. This CDR3 is 16 amino acids long. Trimming took off 4 bases at V and 2 bases at J, with 18 bases between the two ends. CDR3 coding DNA: TGTGCCAGCAGTGGCGCATGGATGGGATCGGCCTACGAGCAGTACTTC. It specifies CASSGAWMGSAYEQYF.

This sequence joins TRBV7-2 and TRBJ2-7, with D unresolved. Germline-derived CDR1 and CDR2 are SGHTA and FQGNSA. CDR3 length equals 12 residues. Trimming took off 10 bases at V and 2 bases at J, with 12 bases between the two ends. As DNA, the CDR3 is TGTGCCACCACCGAGAATCCCTACGAGCAGTACTTC. Translation gives CATTENPYEQYF.

V is TRBV10-3 and J is TRBJ2-1; a possible D gene is TRBD2 (5 bases). In germline, CDR1 is ENHRY, CDR2 SYGVKD. The ends were cut back, 2 bases at V and 5 bases at J, with 13 bases in the middle. The CDR3 covers 15 residues. The CDR3 sequence is CAISEEGVLDNEQFF. The DNA for the CDR3 is TGTGCCATCAGTGAGGAGGGTGTTCTCGACAATGAGCAGTTCTTC.

A note on this clone: In the same sample, other DNA sequences code for this CDR3. V and J are TRBV11-3 and TRBJ1-3, with TRBD1 identical over 8 bases. This CDR3 region has 15 residues. Trimming took 5 bases from V and 2 from J; bases not matched to a gene: 5. CDR1 is SGHNT, CDR2 YENEEA, per germline. The CDR3 bases are TGTGCCAGCAGCCCAGGACAGGGCCCTGGAAACACCATATATTTT. It encodes CASSPGQGPGNTIYF.

The chain recombines TRBV7-9 with TRBJ2-3; tentatively, D is TRBD1 or TRBD2 (5 bases each). The CDR3 runs to 15 residues. The germline CDR1 and CDR2 sequences are SEHNR and FQNEAQ (reference sequence). The V end was cut by 10 bases, the J end by 2 bases, with 19 bases between. The CDR3 nucleotides read TGTGCCACCCCGGGACCCACAACCCACACAGATACGCAGTATTTT. Translation: CATPGPTTHTDTQYF.

This chain connects TRBV10-1 to TRBJ2-2; 10 bases are a match to TRBD1. Germline V CDR1 and CDR2: WNHNN, SYGVQD (reference sequence). V trimming: 0 bases; J trimming: 3 bases; junction bases outside the gene matches: 7. This CDR3 spans 18 amino acids. CDR3 amino acids: CASSESIGTGDYTGELFF. CDR3 nucleotides: TGCGCCAGCAGTGAGTCCATTGGGACAGGGGATTACACCGGGGAGCTGTTTTTT.

The V and J genes are TRBV7-9 and TRBJ2-6; D unresolved. This CDR3 is 15 amino acids long. V was clipped by 1 base and J by 4 bases, with 8 bases between them. From germline, CDR1 is SEHNR and CDR2 FQNEAQ (reference sequence). CDR3 bases: TGTGCCAGCAGCTTAGAGTTCCGAGGGGCCAACGTCCTGACTTTC. Its translation: CASSLEFRGANVLTF.

This clone appeared once. This chain links TRBV11-2 with TRBJ2-1; D possibly corresponds to TRBD1 (6 bases). Trimming left V 3 bases short and J 5 bases short, with 14 bases between. Germline-derived CDR1 and CDR2 are SGHAT and FQNNGV. This CDR3 is built from 15 residues. This chain's CDR3 is CASSLRDRRHNEQFF. The DNA of the CDR3 is TGTGCCAGCAGCTTGCGAGACAGGAGACACAATGAGCAGTTCTTC. The full variable domain, in which reference TRBV11-2 and TRBJ2-1 provide the parts outside the CDR3, is EAGVAQSPRYKIIEKRQSVAFWCNPISGHATLYWYQQILGQGPKLLIQFQNNGVVDDSQLPKDRFSAERLKGVDSTLKIQPAKLEDSAVYLCASSLRDRRHNEQFFGPGTRLTVL.

In regard to this clone: This CDR3 is also generated by other DNA sequences in the sample. The chain uses TRBV9 and TRBJ2-7; D is perhaps TRBD1 (5 bases). The V and J ends lost 0 bases and 0 bases respectively, with 10 bases between them. CDR3 size: 15 residues. Germline loops: CDR1 SGDLS, CDR2 YYNGEE. CDR3 bases: TGTGCCAGCAGCGTAGCAGCAGGGTACTCCTACGAGCAGTACTTC. It yields the protein CASSVAAGYSYEQYF.

The CDR3 loop is CASSLGGGGGEAPQHF. CDR3 DNA: TGTGCCAGCAGCTTGGGTGGTGGGGGGGGTGAAGCCCCCCAGCATTTT. The rearrangement links TRBV5-6 to TRBJ1-5; tentative D call: TRBD1 (5 bases). This CDR3 is built from 16 residues. Germline V gives CDR1 SGHDT, CDR2 YYEEEE. Trimming removed 0 bases from V and 10 bases from J, with 20 bases in between.

The CDR3 coding sequence is TGCAGCGTTGAGTATTCTAGCGGAGGGAGCACAGATACGCAGTATTTT. It translates to CSVEYSSGGSTDTQYF. The chain combines TRBV29-1 with TRBJ2-3, with 7 bases fitting TRBD2. Trimming took 3 bases from V and 0 from J; bases not matched to a gene: 9. The CDR3 length is 16 residues. The germline V gene has CDR1 SQVTM and CDR2 ANQGSEA.

About this clone: Different DNA sequences within this sample yield the same CDR3. V and J are TRBV7-8 and TRBJ2-1; D not resolved. V lost 5 bases and J 0 bases, leaving 11 bases between the germline ends. Per germline, CDR1 SGHVS and CDR2 FQNEAQ. This CDR3 is 15 amino acids long. In DNA form, the CDR3 reads TGTGCCAGCAGCGCTGGTCCTAGCTCCTACAATGAGCAGTTCTTC. Translated: CASSAGPSSYNEQFF.

V and J are TRBV10-1 and TRBJ2-7, with TRBD2 identical over 7 bases. Losses at the gene ends were 8 bases for V and 3 bases for J; bases not matched to a gene: 13. CDR3 length: 15 amino acids. Germline CDR1 reads WNHNN; CDR2 reads SYGVQD (reference sequence). For the CDR3, the DNA is TGCGCCAGCCTGGGGGGGGGTCCTACCCTCTACGAGCAGTACTTC. The encoded protein is CASLGGGPTLYEQYF.

This clone was seen once. The chain couples TRBV29-1 to TRBJ2-5, with D unclear. The CDR3 contains 12 residues. Germline CDR1 reads SQVTM; CDR2 reads ANQGSEA. Trimming shortened V by 0 bases and J by 5 bases, and 7 bases separated the two germline ends. The CDR3 reads CSVEDRGETQYF. CDR3 nucleotides: TGCAGCGTTGAAGATCGTGGTGAGACCCAGTACTTC.

V is TRBV28 and J is TRBJ2-5; maybe TRBD2 (6 bases). V dropped 3 bases and J dropped 5 bases, with 19 bases sitting between them. Germline V gene lookup returns CDR1 MDHEN and CDR2 SYDVKM. The CDR3 is 16 residues long. The CDR3 bases are TGTGCCAGCAGTTTCGGCTTGGGGGAGGAGGGGGAGACCCAGTACTTC. Translating it yields CASSFGLGEEGETQYF. Looking up the rest from reference TRBV28 and TRBJ2-5 gives the full variable domain: DVKVTQSSRYLVKRTGEKVFLECVQDMDHENMFWYRQDPGLGLRLIYFSYDVKMKEKGDIPEGYSVSREKKERFSLILESASTNQTSMYLCASSFGLGEEGETQYFGPGTRLLVL.

The J gene is TRBJ2-1, the V gene TRBV5-4; possible D gene TRBD2, 6 bases. Germline V gives CDR1 SGHNT, CDR2 YYREEE (reference sequence). This CDR3 has 14 residues. Trimming took 1 base from V and 9 from J, leaving 14 bases between them. Here the CDR3 reads CASSLNIRESEQFF. CDR3 in DNA: TGTGCCAGCAGCTTGAATATCCGGGAGAGTGAGCAGTTCTTC.

The chain joins TRBV28 to TRBJ1-5; D uncertain. The CDR3 spans 14 residues. The germline CDR1 and CDR2 sequences are MDHEN and SYDVKM. The V end was cut by 1 base, the J end by 7 bases, with 11 bases between. The DNA of the CDR3 is TGTGCCAGCAGTTTATCCGGCCGAAACCAGCCCCAGCATTTT. As protein: CASSLSGRNQPQHF.

The chain links TRBV2 to TRBJ1-2; a weak D match, TRBD1 (6 bases). The V end was cut by 7 bases, the J end by 1 base, with 22 bases between. There are 17 residues in the CDR3. CDR1 and CDR2 (germline): SNHLY, FYNNEI. The CDR3 sequence is CASTPGPGELYNYGYTF. CDR3 sequence (DNA): TGTGCCAGCACCCCAGGGCCAGGGGAATTATATAACTATGGCTACACCTTC.

The rearrangement uses TRBV28 and TRBJ2-1; the D gene is possibly TRBD2 (5 bases). This CDR3 region has 18 residues. Germline CDR1 reads MDHEN; CDR2 reads SYDVKM. Trimming shortened V by 2 bases and J by 5 bases, and 22 bases separated the two germline ends. CDR3 residues: CASSLNLRNRLAHNEQFF. CDR3 DNA sequence: TGTGCCAGCAGTTTAAACTTGCGCAACCGTCTAGCACACAATGAGCAGTTCTTC. Variable domain in full (rest from reference TRBV28 and TRBJ2-1): DVKVTQSSRYLVKRTGEKVFLECVQDMDHENMFWYRQDPGLGLRLIYFSYDVKMKEKGDIPEGYSVSREKKERFSLILESASTNQTSMYLCASSLNLRNRLAHNEQFFGPGTRLTVL.